This entry features one T cell receptor beta chain sequence. It has no known antigen specificity. One base away there is no much larger clone; base qualities are not given. Collaborating institutions collected whole blood in K2EDTA tubes following their own protocols. Collaborator samples were shipped for TCRbeta analysis as frozen whole blood, isolated PBMCs, or DNA extracted from either sample type. The V end gives up 4 bases and the J end 2 bases, leaving 5 bases in the junction not matched to a gene. CDR1 LGHDT and CDR2 YNNKEL are derived from the germline V gene (reference sequence). The CDR3 measures 16 amino acids from cysteine to phenylalanine. CDR3 DNA is the only sequence kept; it has 48 bases, read in frame from the first base. This sample was included in a study of blood T cell repertoires in COVID-19 (dated by TCRdb to 2020 to 2021). General notes on the study: Samples from collaborators originated in the United States, Italy and Spain and spanned both the acute and convalescent phases of COVID-19. The material from the prospective study consisted of cDNA or gDNA derived from T cells, B-cell-depleted T cells, or PBMCs. Where available, HLA class I and class II types were taken from metadata supplied by the sample provider and were not determined by assay-based typing. Subjects who had been exposed to COVID-19, were actively infected with it, or had recovered from it provided the deeply sampled blood TCRbeta repertoires that made up the dataset. Sample metadata almost always included a de-identified subject ID, COVID-19 status, age in years and sex. The samples were drawn from two sources: the first 160 participants of the ongoing ImmuneRACE study, and 1,000 to 1,500 subjects contributed by 6 global collaborators. The repertoires were made available in a free public database intended to serve as a resource for research on the immune response to SARS-CoV-2. Study-wide findings and limitations: The amount of clinical and demographic metadata varied by source and participant and was provided uncurated.

TCRbeta CDR3 regions were amplified from genomic DNA using the immunoSEQ Assay, a bias-controlled multiplex PCR. Processing in the source paper ran as follows. The number of nucleated cells in each sample was estimated from the amplification of reference gene primers within the assay. Sequence reads were collapsed and filtered to measure the absolute abundance of every unique TCRbeta CDR3 rearrangement. Productive Simpson clonality was computed per sample as the square root of Simpson's diversity index over productive rearrangements. In TCRdb, the immuneACCESS table is reduced to in-frame sequences with V and J assigned. These tables do not hold every clone; where another copy was compared, an unresolved V gene accounts for under half, and the others remain unexplained. Clone size and the V and J calls come from that table; the DNA yielded D and trimming. Recorded for this sample are fewer than 70,000 clones; 85% to 95% of them occurred a single time. 4.6% of the sample comes from the top ten.

Sequencing was done on a sample of peripheral blood. This receptor was identified in a man in his fifties with active COVID-19. The rearranged chain carries TRBV3-1 (or the pseudogene TRBV3-2) and TRBJ2-5; 12 bases in the middle match TRBD2. The nucleotide sequence reads as follows: TGTGCCAGCAGCCCCCAAGGACTAGCGGGACAAGAGACCCAGTACTTC. Its translation reads: CASSPQGLAGQETQYF.